This is a list of T cell receptor beta chains from one sample in a study of shared clonotypes between healthy human individuals. Assay: immunoSEQ multiplex PCR; the TCRdb copy retains only in-frame clones and omits some. The table includes over 2 million clones, around 92% detected once. The sample taken for sequencing was naive CD4+ T cells from PBMCs. The receptors here all came from a man between 18 and 35 years old in good health. Some clones in this sample may be carry-over from other donors' samples. Each CDR3 is given with its conserved first and last residue. A D gene is named only where the DNA matches it firmly. Size is stated for part of the rows, as once, few or many counts, or as a class when the clone is expanded.

J: TRBJ2-5; D: .; V: TRBV7-9; size: .; CDR3: CASSLEGRTQETQYF; DNA: TGTGCCAGCAGCTTAGAAGGTCGGACCCAAGAGACCCAGTACTTC
J: TRBJ1-3; D: .; V: TRBV28; size: .; CDR3: CASLPPLGNTIYF; DNA: TGTGCCAGCCTTCCACCCCTTGGAAACACCATATATTTT
J: TRBJ2-1; D: TRBD2; V: TRBV19; size: .; CDR3: CASSGTSVSYNEQFF; DNA: TGTGCCAGTAGTGGGACTAGCGTTTCCTACAATGAGCAGTTCTTC
J: TRBJ1-1; D: TRBD1; V: TRBV28; size: once; CDR3: CASSLLRLRTGTNTEAFF; DNA: TGTGCCAGCAGTTTACTTAGGCTTAGGACAGGAACGAACACTGAAGCTTTCTTT
J: TRBJ1-1; D: .; V: TRBV5-4; size: .; CDR3: CASSSSPAYTEAFF; DNA: TGTGCCAGCAGCTCCAGCCCAGCCTACACTGAAGCTTTCTTT
J: TRBJ2-1; D: .; V: TRBV21-1; size: once; CDR3: CASSKVGNGRPSAGQFF; DNA: TGTGCCAGCAGCAAAGTTGGTAACGGGAGGCCCTCGGCGGGGCAGTTCTTC
J: TRBJ2-7; D: TRBD2; V: TRBV9; size: .; CDR3: CASSPRLAGGSYEQYF; DNA: TGTGCCAGCAGCCCTCGACTAGCGGGAGGGTCCTACGAGCAGTACTTC
J: TRBJ2-2; D: TRBD1; V: TRBV11-2; size: .; CDR3: CASSSGTGEFTGELFF; DNA: TGTGCCAGCAGCTCCGGGACAGGGGAGTTTACCGGGGAGCTGTTTTTT
J: TRBJ2-3; D: TRBD2; V: TRBV28; size: .; CDR3: CASSSPTSGSTDTQYF; DNA: TGTGCCAGCAGTTCTCCGACTAGCGGGAGTACAGATACGCAGTATTTT
J: TRBJ2-3; D: .; V: TRBV12-5; size: .; CDR3: CASGLFYPGESDTQYF; DNA: TGTGCTAGTGGTCTATTCTATCCGGGAGAGTCTGATACGCAGTATTTT
J: TRBJ2-7; D: TRBD2; V: TRBV10-1; size: .; CDR3: CTAVLSSGRTRAYEQYF; DNA: TGCACAGCGGTCTTGAGTAGCGGGAGAACTAGGGCCTACGAGCAGTACTTC
J: TRBJ2-2; D: .; V: TRBV5-1; size: .; CDR3: CASSLALDGLARELFF; DNA: TGCGCCAGCAGCTTGGCCCTAGATGGCCTCGCGCGGGAGCTGTTTTTT
J: TRBJ2-7; D: .; V: TRBV11-2; size: .; CDR3: CASGTFYEQYF; DNA: TGTGCCAGCGGCACCTTCTACGAGCAGTACTTC
J: TRBJ2-2; D: .; V: TRBV30; size: .; CDR3: CAWSVGAWELFF; DNA: TGTGCCTGGAGTGTGGGGGCGTGGGAGCTGTTTTTT
J: TRBJ1-4; D: .; V: TRBV18; size: .; CDR3: CASSQLPKKDEKLFF; DNA: TGTGCCAGCTCACAACTGCCCAAGAAGGATGAAAAACTGTTTTTT
J: TRBJ1-4; D: .; V: TRBV7-9; size: .; CDR3: CASSLPGLNNEKLFF; DNA: TGTGCCAGCAGCTTACCGGGCCTTAACAATGAAAAACTGTTTTTT
J: TRBJ1-1; D: .; V: TRBV4-1; size: .; CDR3: CASSHPQGRPEAFF; DNA: TGCGCCAGCAGCCACCCACAGGGACGGCCTGAAGCTTTCTTT
J: TRBJ1-5; D: TRBD1; V: TRBV28; size: few; CDR3: CASSSTGDRQPQHF; DNA: TGTGCCAGCAGTTCCACAGGGGATCGTCAGCCCCAGCATTTT
J: TRBJ2-3; D: TRBD2; V: TRBV7-3; size: .; CDR3: CASSTTSGRVTQYF; DNA: TGTGCCAGCAGCACTACTAGCGGGAGGGTTACGCAGTATTTT
J: TRBJ1-1; D: .; V: TRBV18; size: .; CDR3: CASSPGYTEAFF; DNA: TGTGCCAGCTCACCGGGGTACACTGAAGCTTTCTTT
J: TRBJ2-7; D: .; V: TRBV6-6; size: once; CDR3: CASSPSEGYEQYF; DNA: TGTGCCAGCAGCCCTTCCGAGGGGTACGAGCAGTACTTC
J: TRBJ1-4; D: TRBD1; V: TRBV7-6; size: .; CDR3: CASSPHRDRMEKLFF; DNA: TGTGCCAGCAGCCCACACCGGGACAGGATGGAAAAACTGTTTTTT
J: TRBJ1-1; D: TRBD1; V: TRBV4-2; size: few; CDR3: CASSSTGGLGYTEAFF; DNA: TGTGCCAGCAGCTCTACAGGGGGCTTGGGGTACACTGAAGCTTTCTTT
J: TRBJ2-7; D: .; V: TRBV30; size: once; CDR3: CAWSVLGEQYF; DNA: TGTGCCTGGAGTGTATTGGGCGAGCAGTACTTC
J: TRBJ1-2; D: .; V: TRBV7-9; size: .; CDR3: CASSLARETPPNYGYTF; DNA: TGTGCCAGCAGCTTAGCTCGCGAGACACCTCCTAACTATGGCTACACCTTC
J: TRBJ1-1; D: TRBD1; V: TRBV30; size: once; CDR3: CAWTLGQGARAFF; DNA: TGTGCCTGGACCCTGGGACAGGGGGCGAGAGCTTTCTTT
J: TRBJ2-3; D: .; V: TRBV2; size: .; CDR3: CASTLPGSDTQYF; DNA: TGTGCCAGCACCCTGCCAGGGTCTGATACGCAGTATTTT
J: TRBJ2-1; D: TRBD2; V: TRBV5-1; size: .; CDR3: CASSLVTSGRADNEQFF; DNA: TGCGCCAGCAGCTTGGTTACTAGCGGGAGGGCCGACAATGAGCAGTTCTTC